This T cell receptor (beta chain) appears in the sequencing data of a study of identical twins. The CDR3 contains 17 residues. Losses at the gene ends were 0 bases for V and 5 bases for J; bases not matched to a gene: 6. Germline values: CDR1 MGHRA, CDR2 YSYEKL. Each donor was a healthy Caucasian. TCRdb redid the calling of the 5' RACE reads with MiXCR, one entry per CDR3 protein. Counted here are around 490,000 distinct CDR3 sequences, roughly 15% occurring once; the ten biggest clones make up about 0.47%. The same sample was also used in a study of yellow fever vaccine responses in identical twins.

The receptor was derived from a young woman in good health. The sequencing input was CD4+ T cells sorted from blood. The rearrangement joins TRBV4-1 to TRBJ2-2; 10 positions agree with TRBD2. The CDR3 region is CASSQDAAGGQTGELFF. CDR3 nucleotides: TGCGCCAGCAGCCAAGATGCAGCGGGGGGGCAAACCGGGGAGCTGTTTTTT.